The source of this T cell receptor (beta chain) is a study of T cell responses to AZD1222 COVID-19 vaccine. The trim removed 5 bases at V and 1 base at J, leaving 10 bases unmatched. This CDR3 region has 17 residues. Sequencing used immunoSEQ multiplex PCR; TCRdb keeps in-frame clones, though not all of them. Of 180,000 or so clones listed, roughly nine tenths were seen once; the top ten hold 1.5% to 2%. The sequences come from peripheral blood, collected 28 days after the second AZD1222 dose. The chain combines TRBV5-7 with TRBJ1-4, with 8 bases fitting TRBD1. TRBV5-7 is labeled an ORF, and its function is uncertain. The receptor was derived from an adult who received the AZD1222 COVID-19 vaccine. DNA of the CDR3: TGTGCCAGCAGTTTGACAGGGGAGGGATTAACTAATGAAAAACTGTTTTTT. The encoded protein is CASSLTGEGLTNEKLFF.